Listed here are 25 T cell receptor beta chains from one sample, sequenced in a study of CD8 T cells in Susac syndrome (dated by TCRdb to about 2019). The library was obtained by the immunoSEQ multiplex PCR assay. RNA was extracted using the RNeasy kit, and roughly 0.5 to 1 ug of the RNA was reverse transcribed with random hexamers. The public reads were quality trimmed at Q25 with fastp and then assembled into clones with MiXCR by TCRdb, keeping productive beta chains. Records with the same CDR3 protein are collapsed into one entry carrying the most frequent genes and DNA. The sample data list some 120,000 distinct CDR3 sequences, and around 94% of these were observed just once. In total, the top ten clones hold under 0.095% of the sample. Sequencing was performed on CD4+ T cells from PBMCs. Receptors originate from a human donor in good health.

The DNA for the CDR3 is TGTGCCATCAGTGAGACTAGCGGGGGCACCTACGAGCAGTACTTC. It codes for CAISETSGGTYEQYF. The gene calls are TRBV10-3 and TRBJ2-7; 11 bases agree with TRBD2. Per germline, CDR1 ENHRY and CDR2 SYGVKD. With 2 bases clipped from V and 2 bases from J, the junction kept 2 bases outside the gene matches. The CDR3 contains 15 residues.

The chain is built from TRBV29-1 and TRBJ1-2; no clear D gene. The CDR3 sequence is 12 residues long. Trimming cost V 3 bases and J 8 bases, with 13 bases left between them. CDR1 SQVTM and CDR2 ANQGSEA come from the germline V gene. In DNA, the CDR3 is TGCAGCGTTGATAAGGTGGCAATCGGCTACACCTTC. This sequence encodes CSVDKVAIGYTF.

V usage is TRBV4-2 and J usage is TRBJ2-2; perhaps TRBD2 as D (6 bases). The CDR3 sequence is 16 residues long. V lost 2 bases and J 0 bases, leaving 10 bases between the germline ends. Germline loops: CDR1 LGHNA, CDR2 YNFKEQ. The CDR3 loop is CASSQMGGPNTGELFF. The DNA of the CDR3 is TGTGCCAGCAGCCAAATGGGGGGACCGAACACCGGGGAGCTGTTTTTT.

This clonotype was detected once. The CDR3 region has the DNA TGCGCCAGCAGCCAAGATCAATACCTAGCGGGAAGCTCCTACGAGCAGTACTTC. The encoded protein is CASSQDQYLAGSSYEQYF. The V gene is TRBV4-1, the J gene TRBJ2-7; the match to TRBD2 covers 9 bases. CDR1 is MGHRA and CDR2 is YSYEKL in the germline V gene. The CDR3 length is 18 residues. V shed 0 bases and J 0 bases; nucleotides not matched to a gene: 9.

The CDR3 protein is CASSEEGRAFF. Written as DNA, the CDR3 is TGTGCCAGCAGTGAAGAAGGGAGAGCTTTCTTT. J is TRBJ1-1 and V is TRBV2; D gene unclear. The CDR3 is 11 residues long. The germline gives CDR1 SNHLY, CDR2 FYNNEI. Trimming shortened V by 1 base and J by 10 bases, and 7 bases separated the two germline ends.

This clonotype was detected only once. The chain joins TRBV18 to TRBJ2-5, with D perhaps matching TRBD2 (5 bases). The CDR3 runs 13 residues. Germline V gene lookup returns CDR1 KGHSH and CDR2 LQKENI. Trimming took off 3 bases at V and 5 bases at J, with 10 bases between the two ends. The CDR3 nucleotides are TGTGCCAGCTCACCTAACCCGGGGGAGACCCAGTACTTC. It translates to CASSPNPGETQYF.

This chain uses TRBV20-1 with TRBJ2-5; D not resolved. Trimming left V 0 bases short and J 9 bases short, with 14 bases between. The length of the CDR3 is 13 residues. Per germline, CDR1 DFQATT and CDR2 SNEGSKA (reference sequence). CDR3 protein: CSARDFRGLPQYF. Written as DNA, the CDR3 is TGCAGTGCTAGAGATTTCCGTGGTTTGCCCCAGTACTTC.

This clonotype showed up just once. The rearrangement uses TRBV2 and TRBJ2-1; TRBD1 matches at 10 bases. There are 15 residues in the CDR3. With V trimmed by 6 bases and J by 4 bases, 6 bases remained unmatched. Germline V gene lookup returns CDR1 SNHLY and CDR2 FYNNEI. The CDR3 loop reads CASSDRGLGYNEQFF. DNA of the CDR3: TGTGCCAGCAGCGACAGGGGGCTGGGGTACAATGAGCAGTTCTTC.

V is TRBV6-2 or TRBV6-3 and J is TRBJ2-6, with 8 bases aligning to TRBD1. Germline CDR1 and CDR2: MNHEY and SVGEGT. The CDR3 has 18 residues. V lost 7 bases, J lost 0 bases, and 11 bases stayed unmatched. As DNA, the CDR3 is TGTGCCAGCACCACAACCGGGACAGGCGACTCTGGGGCCAACGTCCTGACTTTC. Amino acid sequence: CASTTTGTGDSGANVLTF.

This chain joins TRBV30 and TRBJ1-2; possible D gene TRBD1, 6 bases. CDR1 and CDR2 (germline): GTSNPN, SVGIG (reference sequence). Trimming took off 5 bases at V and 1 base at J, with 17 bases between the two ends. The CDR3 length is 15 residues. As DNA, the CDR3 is TGTGCCTGGGGAGGACAGCGCGTCTTTAACTATGGCTACACCTTC. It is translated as CAWGGQRVFNYGYTF. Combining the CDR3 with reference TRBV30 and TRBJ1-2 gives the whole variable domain SQTIHQWPATLVQPVGSPLSLECTVEGTSNPNLYWYRQAAGRGLQLLFYSVGIGQISSEVPQNLSASRPQDRQFILSSKKLLLSDSGFYLCAWGGQRVFNYGYTFGSGTRLTVV.

DNA of the CDR3: TGCAGTGCTAGTCCCCCTGGGGGCAATCAGCCCCAGCATTTT. This codes for CSASPPGGNQPQHF. The genes are TRBV20-1 and TRBJ1-5, with unresolved D. Trimming took off 3 bases at V and 2 bases at J, with 11 bases between the two ends. Germline loops: CDR1 DFQATT, CDR2 SNEGSKA (reference sequence). CDR3 length: 14 residues.

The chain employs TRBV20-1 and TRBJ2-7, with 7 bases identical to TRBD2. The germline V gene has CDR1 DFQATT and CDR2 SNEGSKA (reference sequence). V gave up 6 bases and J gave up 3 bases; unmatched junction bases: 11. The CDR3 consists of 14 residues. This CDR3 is CSATLPGLNYEQYF. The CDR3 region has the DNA TGCAGTGCCACGCTTCCGGGACTAAACTACGAGCAGTACTTC.

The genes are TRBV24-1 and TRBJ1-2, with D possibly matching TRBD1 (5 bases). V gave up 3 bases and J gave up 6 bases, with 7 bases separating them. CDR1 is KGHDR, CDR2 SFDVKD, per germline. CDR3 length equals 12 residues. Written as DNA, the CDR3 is TGTGCCACCAGTGATGCCAGGGATGGCTACACCTTC. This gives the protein CATSDARDGYTF.

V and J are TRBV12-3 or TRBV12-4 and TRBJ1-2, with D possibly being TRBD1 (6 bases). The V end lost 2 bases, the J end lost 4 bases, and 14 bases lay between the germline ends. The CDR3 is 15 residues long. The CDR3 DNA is TGTGCCAGCAGTTTACGGCAGGGGACGGGCTATGGCTACACCTTC. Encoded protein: CASSLRQGTGYGYTF.

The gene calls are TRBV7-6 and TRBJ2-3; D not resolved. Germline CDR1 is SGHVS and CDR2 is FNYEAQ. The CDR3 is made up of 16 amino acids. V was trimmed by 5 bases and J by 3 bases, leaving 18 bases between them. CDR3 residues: CASSRTPGSGTDTQYF. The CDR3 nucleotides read TGTGCCAGCAGCAGAACACCCGGATCCGGGACAGATACGCAGTATTTT.

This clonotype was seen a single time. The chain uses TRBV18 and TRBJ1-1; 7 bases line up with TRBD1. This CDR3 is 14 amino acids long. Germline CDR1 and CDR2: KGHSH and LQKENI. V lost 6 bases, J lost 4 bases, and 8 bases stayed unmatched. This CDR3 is CASSSGPGGTEAFF. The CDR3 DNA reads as TGTGCCAGCTCCTCAGGGCCAGGGGGCACTGAAGCTTTCTTT.

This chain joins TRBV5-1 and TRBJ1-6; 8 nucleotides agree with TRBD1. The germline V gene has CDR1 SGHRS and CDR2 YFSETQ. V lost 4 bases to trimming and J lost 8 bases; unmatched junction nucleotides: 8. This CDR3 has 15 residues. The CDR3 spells CASSPTGTGDSPLHF. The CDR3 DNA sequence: TGCGCCAGCAGCCCCACCGGGACAGGAGATTCACCCCTCCACTTT. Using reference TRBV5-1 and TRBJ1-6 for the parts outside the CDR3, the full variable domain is KAGVTQTPRYLIKTRGQQVTLSCSPISGHRSVSWYQQTPGQGLQFLFEYFSETQRNKGNFPGRFSGRQFSNSRSEMNVSTLELGDSALYLCASSPTGTGDSPLHFGNGTRLTVT.

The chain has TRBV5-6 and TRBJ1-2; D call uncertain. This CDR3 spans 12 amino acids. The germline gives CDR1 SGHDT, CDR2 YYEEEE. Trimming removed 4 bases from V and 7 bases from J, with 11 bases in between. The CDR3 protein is CASSAGVGGYTF. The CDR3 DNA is TGTGCCAGCAGCGCCGGAGTTGGTGGCTACACCTTC.

CDR3 loop: CSVPGTSGFYEQYF. As DNA, the CDR3 is TGCAGTGTTCCCGGGACTAGCGGTTTCTACGAGCAGTACTTC. V gene TRBV20-1 combines with J gene TRBJ2-7, with TRBD2 identical over 11 bases. V was clipped by 7 bases and J by 3 bases; unmatched bases: 8. Germline CDR1 and CDR2: DFQATT and SNEGSKA (reference sequence). The CDR3 extends over 14 amino acids.

CDR3 nucleotides: TGTGCCAGCAGTAAACAGGGGGCTGGGATCACTGAAGCTTTCTTT. Its protein is CASSKQGAGITEAFF. The chain joins TRBV2 to TRBJ1-1, with 9 bases aligning to TRBD1. The germline gives CDR1 SNHLY, CDR2 FYNNEI. J was trimmed by 4 bases and V by 5 bases; bases with no gene match: 8. The CDR3 sequence is 15 residues long.

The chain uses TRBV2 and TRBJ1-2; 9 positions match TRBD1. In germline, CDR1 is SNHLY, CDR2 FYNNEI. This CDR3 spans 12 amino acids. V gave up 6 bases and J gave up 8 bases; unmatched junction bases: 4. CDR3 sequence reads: CASRGQGRGYTF. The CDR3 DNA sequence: TGTGCCAGCAGAGGACAGGGGCGCGGCTACACCTTC.

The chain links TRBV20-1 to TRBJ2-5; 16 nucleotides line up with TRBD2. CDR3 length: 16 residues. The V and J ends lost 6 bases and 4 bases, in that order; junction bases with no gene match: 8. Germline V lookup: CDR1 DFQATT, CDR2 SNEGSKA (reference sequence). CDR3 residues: CSAVGTSGRARETQYF. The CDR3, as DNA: TGCAGTGCCGTCGGGACTAGCGGGAGGGCCAGAGAGACCCAGTACTTC.

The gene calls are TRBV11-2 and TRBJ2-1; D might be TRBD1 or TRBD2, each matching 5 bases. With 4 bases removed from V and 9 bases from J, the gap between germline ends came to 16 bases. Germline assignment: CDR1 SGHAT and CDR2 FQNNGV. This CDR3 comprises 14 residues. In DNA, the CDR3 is TGTGCCAGCAGCTCAATCCGGGACGCCACTGAGCAGTTCTTC. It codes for CASSSIRDATEQFF.

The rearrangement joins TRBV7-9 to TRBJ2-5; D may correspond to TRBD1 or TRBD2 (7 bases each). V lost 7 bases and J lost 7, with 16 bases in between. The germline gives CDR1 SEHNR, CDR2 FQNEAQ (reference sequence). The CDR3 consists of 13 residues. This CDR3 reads CASNQQGRGTQYF. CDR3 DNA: TGTGCCAGCAACCAACAGGGGAGGGGGACCCAGTACTTC.

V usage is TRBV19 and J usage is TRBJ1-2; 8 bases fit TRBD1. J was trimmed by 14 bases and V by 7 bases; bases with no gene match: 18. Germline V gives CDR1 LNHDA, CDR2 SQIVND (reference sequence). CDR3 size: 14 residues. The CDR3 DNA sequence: TGTGCCAGTACCGACGGGACAGGCCTCCTCAGGTCGACCTTC. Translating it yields CASTDGTGLLRSTF.